Listed below are T cell receptor beta chains from one sample, sequenced in a study of T cell changes during pregnancy in multiple sclerosis. TCRdb's copy holds only in-frame clones and misses some; the assay was immunoSEQ multiplex PCR. The data hold around 42,000 clones, with 80% to 95% observed a single time. Sequenced material: CD4+ T cells from peripheral blood mononuclear cells, taken after pregnancy. These receptors all stem from a female donor in good health, enrolled as a control in a pregnancy study. The CDR3 runs from the conserved cysteine through the conserved F or W. The D gene is left open where the match is weak. The listing skips clone size in some rows; elsewhere it reads once, few, many or a size class.

size	D	V	J	DNA	CDR3
NA	TRBD1	TRBV15	TRBJ2-7	TGTGCCACCAGCGCAGGGGGCATCGAGCAGTACTTC	CATSAGGIEQYF
NA	NA	TRBV7-9	TRBJ2-1	TGTGCCAGCAGCCCCAGGGGAACCCGTTCCTACAATGAGCAGTTCTTC	CASSPRGTRSYNEQFF
NA	NA	TRBV5-4	TRBJ1-5	TGTGCCAGCAGCTTGGATTCTTCAGCCCAGCATTTT	CASSLDSSAQHF
NA	TRBD2	TRBV5-1	TRBJ2-1	TGCGCCAGCAGCAACCAACCGGGACTAGCGTCCTACAATGAGCAGTTCTTC	CASSNQPGLASYNEQFF
NA	NA	TRBV11-2	TRBJ2-5	TGTGCCAGCAGCTTTCGTAGGGAGGACGAGACCCAGTACTTC	CASSFRREDETQYF
NA	NA	TRBV18	TRBJ2-7	TGTGCCAGCTCACCTCGAAAGGGGGACTACGAGCAGTACTTC	CASSPRKGDYEQYF
NA	NA	TRBV7-9	TRBJ1-2	TGTGCCAGCAGCCCCTTACTTGATCCACGGAACTATGGCTACACCTTC	CASSPLLDPRNYGYTF
NA	TRBD1	TRBV4-3	TRBJ2-2	TGCGCCAGCAGCCAAGGAATTTGGGGACAGATCACCGGGGAGCTGTTTTTT	CASSQGIWGQITGELFF
NA	TRBD1	TRBV6-5	TRBJ2-7	TGTGCCAGCAGTCAGGGGGCCTACGAGCAGTACTTC	CASSQGAYEQYF
NA	TRBD1	TRBV14	TRBJ2-2	TGTGCCAGCCGTGCTGGGACAGGGCTCAGAGCGAACACCGGGGAGCTGTTTTTT	CASRAGTGLRANTGELFF
NA	NA	TRBV11-1	TRBJ2-2	TGTGCCAGCAGCTTGGGCGGGATCGGCACCGGGGAGCTGTTTTTT	CASSLGGIGTGELFF
NA	NA	TRBV11-2	TRBJ2-7	TGTGCCAGCAGCTTAGTTCGGAATCGGGGCGAGCAGTACTTC	CASSLVRNRGEQYF
once	NA	TRBV27	TRBJ2-1	TGTGCCAGCAGTTTATACCTAGGGAGCTCCTACAATGAGCAGTTCTTC	CASSLYLGSSYNEQFF
NA	NA	TRBV5-6	TRBJ1-1	TGTGCCAGCAGCCAAGGACGGGAGACTGAAGCTTTCTTT	CASSQGRETEAFF
NA	NA	TRBV5-4	TRBJ2-1	TGTGCCAGCAGCCTCCCTATGACTTCCTACAATGAGCAGTTCTTC	CASSLPMTSYNEQFF
NA	NA	TRBV13	TRBJ2-2	TGTGCCAGCAGCCCCAGAGGGAGTTGGGAGCTGTTTTTT	CASSPRGSWELFF
NA	TRBD2	TRBV6-5	TRBJ2-5	TGTGCCAGCAGTTATGGGACTAGGGGGACGGGAGAGACCCAGTACTTC	CASSYGTRGTGETQYF
once	NA	TRBV7-9	TRBJ2-1	TGTGCCAGCAGCCCCCAGTTTGAGCAGTTCTTC	CASSPQFEQFF
NA	TRBD2	TRBV6-5	TRBJ2-1	TGTGCCAGCAGCTCAGCGGGGGGGGGTGAGCAGTTCTTC	CASSSAGGGEQFF
NA	NA	TRBV6-5	TRBJ1-1	TGTGCCAGCAGTTCATCCTACAGGGACACTGAAGCTTTCTTT	CASSSSYRDTEAFF
NA	TRBD2	TRBV5-4	TRBJ2-3	TGTGCCAGCAGCTTGGTCGCGGGGGGTGGATTGGATACGCAGTATTTT	CASSLVAGGGLDTQYF
NA	TRBD1	TRBV10-3	TRBJ2-5	TGTGCCATCAGTAATTCCCGGGACAGGGAGGAGACCCAGTACTTC	CAISNSRDREETQYF
once	TRBD1	TRBV6-1	TRBJ2-1	TGTGCCAGCAGTGAAGGTCGGGGGACAGGCAATGAGCAGTTCTTC	CASSEGRGTGNEQFF
NA	TRBD2	TRBV9	TRBJ2-3	TGTGCCAGCAGCGTAACTAGCGGGAGTTACGGAGATACGCAGTATTTT	CASSVTSGSYGDTQYF
NA	NA	TRBV5-1	TRBJ1-1	TGCGCCAGCAGCTCCAATGACCGACAGCTTGAAGCTTTCTTT	CASSSNDRQLEAFF
once	NA	TRBV5-8	TRBJ1-6	TGTGCCAGCAGCTTACGGGGGGCTCTCAATTCACCCCTCCACTTT	CASSLRGALNSPLHF
NA	NA	TRBV7-6	TRBJ1-6	TGTGCCAGCAGCTTAGGGGACATTCCAGGTTCACCCCTCCACTTT	CASSLGDIPGSPLHF
few	NA	TRBV7-9	TRBJ1-6	TGTGCCAGCAGCTTGAACAGTTTGGGTTCACCCCTCCACTTT	CASSLNSLGSPLHF
NA	NA	TRBV2	TRBJ1-3	TGTGCCAGCAGTGAAGGTGTCCTATCTGGAAACACCATATATTTT	CASSEGVLSGNTIYF
NA	NA	TRBV27	TRBJ1-5	TGTGCCAGCAGTCCCTATGGGGGAGGGATGGCCAGGCAGCCCCAGCATTTT	CASSPYGGGMARQPQHF
NA	TRBD2	TRBV10-2	TRBJ2-3	TGCGCCAGCAGGGGACTAGCGGGCGGGGATACGCAGTATTTT	CASRGLAGGDTQYF
NA	NA	TRBV20-1	TRBJ2-3	TGCAGTGCTAGCGGCGGTACGCAGTATTTT	CSASGGTQYF
NA	NA	TRBV5-6	TRBJ1-4	TGTGCCAGCAGCTTGACCAGGGGTACTGAAAAACTGTTTTTT	CASSLTRGTEKLFF
NA	TRBD1	TRBV28	TRBJ1-1	TGTGCCAGCAGTTTTGCAGGAGGGACAGAGAACACTGAAGCTTTCTTT	CASSFAGGTENTEAFF
once	NA	TRBV7-6	TRBJ2-5	TGTGCCAGCAGCGGGGGCCAGGCGGAGACCCAGTACTTC	CASSGGQAETQYF
NA	TRBD1	TRBV27	TRBJ1-2	TGTGCCAGCAGTTCGAACAGGGGAGGAGGCTACACCTTC	CASSSNRGGGYTF
medium-sized	NA	TRBV27	TRBJ1-6	TGTGCCAGCAGTTTGGAGGGGAGGTCCTATAATTCACCCCTCCACTTT	CASSLEGRSYNSPLHF
NA	NA	TRBV28	TRBJ2-2	TGTGCCAGCAGCCCAGGGGTCTCCACCGGGGAGCTGTTTTTT	CASSPGVSTGELFF
few	TRBD2	TRBV18	TRBJ2-7	TGTGCCAGCTCACTGACGTTTAGCGGGAGGTCTTACGAGCAGTACTTC	CASSLTFSGRSYEQYF
NA	NA	TRBV28	TRBJ1-6	TGTGCCAGCAGTTTTAGTTTTAAGGTGTTTCAGGGCCCTAATTCACCCCTCCACTTT	CASSFSFKVFQGPNSPLHF
NA	NA	TRBV7-8	TRBJ2-1	TGTGCCAGCAGCTTAAGAGCATACAATGAGCAGTTCTTC	CASSLRAYNEQFF
once	TRBD2	TRBV7-3	TRBJ2-7	TGTGCCAGCAGCTCCGGGACTAGCGGGACCTACGAGCAGTACTTC	CASSSGTSGTYEQYF
NA	NA	TRBV7-9	TRBJ1-5	TGTGCCAGCAGCTTTGACAGCCAGCCCCAGCATTTT	CASSFDSQPQHF
NA	NA	TRBV4-1	TRBJ2-7	TGCGCCAGCAGCCAAGATCTAAATGGTCGCGAGCAGTACTTC	CASSQDLNGREQYF
NA	NA	TRBV4-3	TRBJ1-6	TGCGCCAGCAGCCAAGTTGAGAATTCACCCCTCCACTTT	CASSQVENSPLHF
once	TRBD2	TRBV4-2	TRBJ2-5	TGTGCCAGCAGCCAAGACCCTAGCGGGACGACGTACGCCCAAGAGACCCAGTACTTC	CASSQDPSGTTYAQETQYF
NA	NA	TRBV7-3	TRBJ2-5	TGTGCCAGCAGCTTGGGACTGACAGTGGGGGAGACCCAGTACTTC	CASSLGLTVGETQYF
NA	NA	TRBV7-8	TRBJ2-5	TGTGCCAGCGGCAGCGTGATGGAGACCCAGTACTTC	CASGSVMETQYF
once	TRBD1	TRBV4-2	TRBJ2-1	TGTGCCAGCAGCCAAGATCCTGGCAGGGGGCGCCTTGAGCAGTTCTTC	CASSQDPGRGRLEQFF
NA	NA	TRBV9	TRBJ2-2	TGTGCCAGCAGCCCCCGACAGGCCTCGAACACCGGGGAGCTGTTTTTT	CASSPRQASNTGELFF